This TCR beta chain was recorded in a study of blood T cell repertoires in COVID-19. In the study overall: Acute and convalescent COVID-19 specimens originated in the United States, Italy and Spain. T cells, B-cell-depleted T cells, or PBMCs provided the cDNA or gDNA that served as material.

Method: immunoSEQ multiplex PCR; TCRdb's copy keeps in-frame clones and lacks some. The sample records 70,000 or so clones, approximately 79% being singletons. The source of this sequence is a human donor in a cohort sampled during active COVID-19. Source material: peripheral blood.

CDR3 coding DNA: TGTGCCAGCAGCTTAGATCAAAGCGGGGGAGGCACAGATACGCAGTATTTT. It yields the protein CASSLDQSGGGTDTQYF. The chain carries TRBV11-2 and TRBJ2-3; 8 bases are shared with TRBD2. This CDR3 has 17 residues. CDR1 SGHAT and CDR2 FQNNGV come from the germline V gene. V trimming: 0 bases; J trimming: 1 base; junction bases outside the gene matches: 6. Full variable domain (missing parts from reference TRBV11-2 and TRBJ2-3): EAGVAQSPRYKIIEKRQSVAFWCNPISGHATLYWYQQILGQGPKLLIQFQNNGVVDDSQLPKDRFSAERLKGVDSTLKIQPAKLEDSAVYLCASSLDQSGGGTDTQYFGPGTRLTVL.